The clone carrying this T cell receptor beta chain was detected once. Its target is not known. The data are from a study of Tregs in tolerant kidney transplant recipients. General study points: This study did not directly address biological reproducibility.

Libraries were prepared by immunoSEQ multiplex PCR; TCRdb keeps only in-frame clonotypes and omits some of them. The top ten hold around 0.64% of the sample, which has 200,000 to 300,000 clones, about 80% seen once. Trimming took 2 bases from V and 2 from J, leaving 15 bases between them. Germline V gene lookup returns CDR1 SEHNR and CDR2 FQNEAQ (reference sequence). This CDR3 is built from 16 residues. The source of this sequence is a human donor in good health. The specimen sequenced was CD4+ T cells from blood. This chain uses TRBV7-9 with TRBJ1-1; perhaps TRBD1 as D (6 bases). The CDR3 reads CASSLHGGGRNTEAFF. CDR3 nucleotides: TGTGCCAGCAGCTTACACGGGGGCGGGCGCAACACTGAAGCTTTCTTT.